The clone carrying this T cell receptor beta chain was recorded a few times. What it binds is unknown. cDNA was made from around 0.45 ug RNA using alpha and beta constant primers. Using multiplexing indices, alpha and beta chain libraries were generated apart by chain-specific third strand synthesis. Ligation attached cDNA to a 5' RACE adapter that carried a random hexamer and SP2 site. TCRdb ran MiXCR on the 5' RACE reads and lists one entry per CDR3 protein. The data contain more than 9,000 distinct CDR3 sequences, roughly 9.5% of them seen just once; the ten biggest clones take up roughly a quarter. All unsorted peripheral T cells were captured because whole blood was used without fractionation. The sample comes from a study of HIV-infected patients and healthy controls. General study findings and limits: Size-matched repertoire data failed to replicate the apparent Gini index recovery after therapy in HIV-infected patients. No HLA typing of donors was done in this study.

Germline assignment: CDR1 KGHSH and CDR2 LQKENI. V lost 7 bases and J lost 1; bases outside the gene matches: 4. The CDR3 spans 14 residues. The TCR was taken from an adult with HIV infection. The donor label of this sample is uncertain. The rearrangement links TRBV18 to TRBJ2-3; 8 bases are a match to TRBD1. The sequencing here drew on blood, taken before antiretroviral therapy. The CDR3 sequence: CASFDRGRTDTQYF. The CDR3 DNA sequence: TGTGCCAGCTTTGACAGGGGCCGCACAGATACGCAGTATTTT.